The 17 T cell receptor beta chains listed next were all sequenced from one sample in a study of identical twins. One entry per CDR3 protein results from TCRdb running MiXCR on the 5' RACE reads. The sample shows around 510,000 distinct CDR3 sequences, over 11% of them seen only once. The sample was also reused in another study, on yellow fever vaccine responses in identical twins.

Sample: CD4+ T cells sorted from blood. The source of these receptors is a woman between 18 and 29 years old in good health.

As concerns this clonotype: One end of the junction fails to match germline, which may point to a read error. CDR3 nucleotide sequence: TGTGCCTGCAGCCCGGGCGGCGCTCCTAGAGTTGTCAAAAACATTCAGTACTTC. Protein: CACSPGGAPRVVKNIQYF. The V and J genes are TRBV7-3 and TRBJ2-4; no reliable D call. This CDR3 is 18 amino acids long. Germline V gives CDR1 SGHTA, CDR2 FQGTGA.

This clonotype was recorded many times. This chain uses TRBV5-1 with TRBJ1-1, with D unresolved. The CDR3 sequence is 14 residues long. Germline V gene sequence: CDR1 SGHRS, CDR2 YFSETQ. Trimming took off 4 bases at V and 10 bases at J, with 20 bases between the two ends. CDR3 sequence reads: CASSPESGLGRAFF. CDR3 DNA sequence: TGCGCCAGCAGCCCTGAATCGGGCCTCGGGAGAGCTTTCTTT.

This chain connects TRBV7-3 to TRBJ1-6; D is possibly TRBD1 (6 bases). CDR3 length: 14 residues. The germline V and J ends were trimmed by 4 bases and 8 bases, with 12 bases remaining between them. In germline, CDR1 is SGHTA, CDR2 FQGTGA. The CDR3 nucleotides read TGTGCCAGCAGCTCCGACAGGAGGCATTCACCCCTCCACTTT. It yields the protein CASSSDRRHSPLHF.

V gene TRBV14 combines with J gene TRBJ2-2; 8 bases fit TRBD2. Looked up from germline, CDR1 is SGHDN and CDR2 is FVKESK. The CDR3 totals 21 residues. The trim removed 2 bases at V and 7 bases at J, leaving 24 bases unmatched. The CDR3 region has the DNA TGTGCCAGCAGCCAACTACCTCGAAGGGACCGAGCGGGAGAGTATTTCGGGGAGCTGTTTTTT. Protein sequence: CASSQLPRRDRAGEYFGELFF. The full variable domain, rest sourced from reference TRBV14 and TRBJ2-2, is EAGVTQFPSHSVIEKGQTVTLRCDPISGHDNLYWYRRVMGKEIKFLLHFVKESKQDESGMPNNRFLAERTGGTYSTLKVQPAELEDSGVYFCASSQLPRRDRAGEYFGELFFGEGSRLTVL.

Written as DNA, the CDR3 is TGTGCCAGCAGCAAAATGGGGACTAGCGGGTCTAGCACAGATACGCAGTATTTT. Protein: CASSKMGTSGSSTDTQYF. The rearrangement links TRBV21-1 to TRBJ2-3; the DNA was not compared with TRBD2, the D call given in the table. TRBV21-1 is a listed pseudogene. This CDR3 is built from 18 residues.

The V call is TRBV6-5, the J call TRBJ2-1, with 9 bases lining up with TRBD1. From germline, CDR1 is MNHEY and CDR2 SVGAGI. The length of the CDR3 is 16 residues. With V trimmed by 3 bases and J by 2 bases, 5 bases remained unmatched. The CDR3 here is CASSYSGQGTYNEQFF. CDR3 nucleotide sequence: TGTGCCAGCAGTTATTCGGGACAGGGTACCTACAATGAGCAGTTCTTC.

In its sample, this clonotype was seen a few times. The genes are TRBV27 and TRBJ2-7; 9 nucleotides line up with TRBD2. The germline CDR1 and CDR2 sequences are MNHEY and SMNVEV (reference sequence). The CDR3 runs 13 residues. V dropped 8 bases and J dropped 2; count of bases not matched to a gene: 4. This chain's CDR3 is CASRGLATYEQYF. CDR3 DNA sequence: TGTGCCAGCCGGGGACTAGCAACCTACGAGCAGTACTTC.

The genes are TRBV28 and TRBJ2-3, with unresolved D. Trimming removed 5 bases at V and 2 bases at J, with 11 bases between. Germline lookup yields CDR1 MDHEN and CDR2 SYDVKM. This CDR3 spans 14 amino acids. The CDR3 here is CASSDGRITDTQYF. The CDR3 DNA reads TGTGCCAGCAGTGATGGACGGATCACAGATACGCAGTATTTT.

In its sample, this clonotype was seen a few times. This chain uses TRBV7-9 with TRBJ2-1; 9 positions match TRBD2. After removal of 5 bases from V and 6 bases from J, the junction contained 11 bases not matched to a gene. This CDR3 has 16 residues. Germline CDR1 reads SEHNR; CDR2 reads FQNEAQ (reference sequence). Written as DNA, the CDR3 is TGTGCCAGCAGCCCTTCTAGCGGGGCCCTGTCCAATGAGCAGTTCTTC. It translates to CASSPSSGALSNEQFF.

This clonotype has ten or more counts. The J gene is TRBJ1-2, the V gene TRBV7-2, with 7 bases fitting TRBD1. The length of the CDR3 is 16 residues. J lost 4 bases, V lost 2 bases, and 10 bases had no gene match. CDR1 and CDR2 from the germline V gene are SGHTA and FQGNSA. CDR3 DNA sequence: TGTGCCAGCAGCTTAAATGGCCAGGGGGTCCCCTATGGCTACACCTTC. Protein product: CASSLNGQGVPYGYTF.

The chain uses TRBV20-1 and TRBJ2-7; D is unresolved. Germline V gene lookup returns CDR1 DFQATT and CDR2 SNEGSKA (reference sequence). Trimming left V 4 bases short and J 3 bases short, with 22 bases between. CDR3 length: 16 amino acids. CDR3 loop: CSAIPAGKDTHYEQYF. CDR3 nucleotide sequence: TGCAGTGCTATTCCCGCCGGCAAGGATACCCACTACGAGCAGTACTTC.

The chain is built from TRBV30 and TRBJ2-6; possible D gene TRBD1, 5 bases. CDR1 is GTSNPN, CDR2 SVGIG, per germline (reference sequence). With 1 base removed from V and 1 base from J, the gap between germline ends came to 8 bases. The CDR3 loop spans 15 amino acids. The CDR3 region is CAWSARASGANVLTF. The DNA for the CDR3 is TGTGCCTGGAGTGCCAGGGCTTCTGGGGCCAACGTCCTGACTTTC.

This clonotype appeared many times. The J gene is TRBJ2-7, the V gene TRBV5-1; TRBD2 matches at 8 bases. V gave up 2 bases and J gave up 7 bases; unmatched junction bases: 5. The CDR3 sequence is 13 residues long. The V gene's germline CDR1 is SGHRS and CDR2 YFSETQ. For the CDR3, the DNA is TGCGCCAGCAGCTTCGGGACGGGGGGGGAGCAGTACTTC. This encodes CASSFGTGGEQYF.

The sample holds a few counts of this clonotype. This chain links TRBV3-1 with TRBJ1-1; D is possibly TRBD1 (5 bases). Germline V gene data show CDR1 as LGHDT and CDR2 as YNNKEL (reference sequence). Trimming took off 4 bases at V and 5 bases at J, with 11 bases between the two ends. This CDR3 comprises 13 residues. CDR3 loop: CASSLRGETEAFF. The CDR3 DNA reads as TGTGCCAGCAGCCTCCGGGGGGAGACTGAAGCTTTCTTT.

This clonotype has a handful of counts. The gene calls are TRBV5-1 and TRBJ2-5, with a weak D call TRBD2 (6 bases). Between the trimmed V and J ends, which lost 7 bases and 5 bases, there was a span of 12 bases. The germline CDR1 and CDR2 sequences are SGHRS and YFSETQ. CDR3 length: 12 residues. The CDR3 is CASRHREETQYF. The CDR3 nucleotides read TGCGCCAGCCGGCACCGGGAGGAGACCCAGTACTTC. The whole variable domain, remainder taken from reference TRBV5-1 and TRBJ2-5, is KAGVTQTPRYLIKTRGQQVTLSCSPISGHRSVSWYQQTPGQGLQFLFEYFSETQRNKGNFPGRFSGRQFSNSRSEMNVSTLELGDSALYLCASRHREETQYFGPGTRLLVL.

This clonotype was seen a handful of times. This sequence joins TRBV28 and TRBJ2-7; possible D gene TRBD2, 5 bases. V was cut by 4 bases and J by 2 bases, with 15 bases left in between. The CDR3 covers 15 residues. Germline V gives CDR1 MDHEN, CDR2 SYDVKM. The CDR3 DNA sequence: TGTGCCAGCAGTTCGGCCCCCCCGGGGACCTACGAGCAGTACTTC. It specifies CASSSAPPGTYEQYF.

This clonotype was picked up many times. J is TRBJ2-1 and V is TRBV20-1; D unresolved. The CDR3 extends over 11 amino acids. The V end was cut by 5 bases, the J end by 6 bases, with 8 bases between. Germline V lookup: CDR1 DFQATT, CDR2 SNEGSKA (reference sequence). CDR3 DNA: TGCAGTGCTCCCCTTGTCAATGAGCAGTTCTTC. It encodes CSAPLVNEQFF.